Sequencing of this TCR beta chain was carried out in a study of T cell changes during pregnancy in multiple sclerosis. The repertoire was sequenced with immunoSEQ multiplex PCR; TCRdb's copy has only in-frame clones and lacks some. The table shows around 36,000 clones, with approximately 94% occurring only once. The CDR3 has 15 residues. J gave up 4 bases and V 4 bases, and 7 bases lay outside the gene matches. The V gene's germline CDR1 is MDHEN and CDR2 SYDVKM. Sample: peripheral blood, taken before pregnancy. The source is a female donor with multiple sclerosis, enrolled in a pregnancy study. The chain uses TRBV28 and TRBJ1-1, with TRBD1 matching 9 bases. CDR3 DNA: TGTGCCAGCAGTTCTAACAGGGGGCGAGGCACTGAAGCTTTCTTT. It encodes CASSSNRGRGTEAFF.